The 5 T cell receptor beta chains below were found in one sample sequenced in a study of cytomegalovirus exposure and HLA in healthy donors (dated by TCRdb to about 2017). The library was produced with the immunoSEQ multiplex PCR assay. For the multiplex PCR, a mixture combining 60 forward primers for TCR Vbeta segments and 13 reverse primers for TCR Jbeta segments was used. Sourced from immuneACCESS, this table was stored by TCRdb with only in-frame sequences that have V and J called. A share of the clones is absent; for the studies checked, an unresolved V gene accounts for under half, and the remainder has no known explanation. Within this sample are roughly 88,000 clones, with over 60% of them counted one time only. The ten top clones hold more than 5% of the sample. Input material: PBMCs. The origin of the receptors is a man aged 25 to 40 in good health and CMV-seropositive.

The chain employs TRBV28 and TRBJ2-2; 8 bases agree with TRBD2. V was pared by 7 bases and J by 5 bases, with 3 bases of the junction left unmatched. The CDR3 is made up of 13 amino acids. Germline V gene lookup returns CDR1 MDHEN and CDR2 SYDVKM. The CDR3: CASIREGTGELFF. The CDR3 bases are TGTGCCAGCATCCGGGAGGGTACCGGGGAGCTGTTTTTT.

The rearrangement joins TRBV11-3 to TRBJ2-2; the D gene is possibly TRBD2 (5 bases). Trimming took off 1 base at V and 5 bases at J, with 8 bases between the two ends. Germline assignment: CDR1 SGHNT and CDR2 YENEEA. The CDR3 extends over 14 amino acids. The CDR3 nucleotides read TGTGCCAGCAGCTTAGGTGCGGGTACCGGGGAGCTGTTTTTT. Residues: CASSLGAGTGELFF.

The chain couples TRBV7-2 to TRBJ2-2, with a weak D call TRBD1 (5 bases). The CDR3 totals 12 residues. Looked up from germline, CDR1 is SGHTA and CDR2 is FQGNSA. V was cut by 5 bases and J by 5 bases, with 6 bases left in between. The CDR3 DNA follows: TGTGCCAGCAGCCCAGGGACCGGGGAGCTGTTTTTT. It translates to CASSPGTGELFF.

The genes are TRBV10-3 and TRBJ1-2, with a tentative D call TRBD1 (5 bases). V was shortened by 2 bases and J by 8 bases, with 15 bases between the two germline ends. In germline, CDR1 is ENHRY, CDR2 SYGVKD. The CDR3 has 14 amino acids. The CDR3, as DNA: TGTGCCATCAGTGAGGGCCGGGGGTCGACCGGCTACACCTTC. Its translation is CAISEGRGSTGYTF.

This chain links TRBV11-2 with TRBJ2-5, with a weak D call TRBD2 (6 bases). CDR1 is SGHAT, CDR2 FQNNGV, per germline. The CDR3 is 14 residues long. V was clipped by 3 bases and J by 5 bases, with 13 bases between them. CDR3 protein: CASSLTGVRETQYF. In DNA form, the CDR3 reads TGTGCCAGCAGCTTGACGGGGGTTAGGGAGACCCAGTACTTC.